This T cell receptor (beta chain) was found in a study of naive and memory T cell subsets. General study results and limits: Especially in CD8 cells, naive repertoires contained a few larger clonotypes, possibly CD45RA-re-expressing memory cells.

Two oligonucleotides, mixed equimolar, formed the beta constant-region primer covering TRBC1 and TRBC2. Nested alpha and beta constant-region primers with the SP2 primer drove four PCR rounds on ligated cDNA. TCRdb re-called the UMI-ligation and nested PCR reads with MiXCR, one entry per CDR3 protein. The sample includes 130,000 to 150,000 distinct CDR3 sequences, approximately 22% of them seen just once. This CDR3 has 12 amino acids. V lost 7 bases and J 4 bases, leaving 9 bases between the germline ends. CDR1 MDHEN and CDR2 SYDVKM come from the germline V gene. Alpha and beta libraries were amplified separately from the second PCR onward. Details on this clonotype: Antigen specificity is unknown.

This TCR was recovered from a human donor in good health. Input material: naive CD4+ T cells from blood. The chain is built from TRBV28 and TRBJ2-3; no reliable D call. This CDR3 reads CASTEPPDTQYF. The CDR3 DNA follows: TGTGCCAGCACCGAACCCCCAGATACGCAGTATTTT.